One and the same sample provided the 6 T cell receptor beta chains below, sequenced in a study of Ad26.COV2.S vaccination and SARS-CoV-2 variants. The treatment: around 19 received Ad26.COV2.S at low or high dose, single or two shots; roughly five received placebo; per-sample allocation not given. After the first vaccine or placebo injection, samples were drawn on day 63. Clones were sequenced by immunoSEQ multiplex PCR, and TCRdb holds only the in-frame ones, with some missing. The table lists hundreds of thousands of clones, 85% to 90% of them singletons. The specimen comprised peripheral blood, sampled in a trial of Ad26.COV2.S vaccine versus placebo. Every receptor here comes from a person between 18 and 59 years old who received the Ad26.COV2.S COVID-19 vaccine or a placebo.

The chain is built from TRBV9 and TRBJ2-5, with D perhaps matching TRBD1 (6 bases). Per germline, CDR1 SGDLS and CDR2 YYNGEE. Trimming removed 2 bases at V and 2 bases at J, with 10 bases between. The CDR3 length is 14 residues. The CDR3 is CASSVWQGQETQYF. In DNA, the CDR3 is TGTGCCAGCAGCGTTTGGCAGGGGCAAGAGACCCAGTACTTC.

The chain combines TRBV18 with TRBJ1-5; weak D call: TRBD1 (6 bases). V was pared by 5 bases and J by 4 bases, with 12 bases between. The germline CDR1 and CDR2 sequences are KGHSH and LQKENI. The CDR3 covers 14 residues. The CDR3 region is CASSGLTGNQPQHF. The CDR3 coding sequence is TGTGCCAGCTCAGGACTCACAGGGAATCAGCCCCAGCATTTT.

The chain couples TRBV4-1 to TRBJ1-1; tentative D call: TRBD1 (5 bases). The length of the CDR3 is 15 residues. The germline V gene has CDR1 MGHRA and CDR2 YSYEKL. V shed 0 bases and J shed 3 bases, with 11 bases lying between them. The CDR3 nucleotides are TGCGCCAGCAGCCAAGATCAGGGATGGGACACTGAAGCTTTCTTT. Amino acids: CASSQDQGWDTEAFF.

This chain joins TRBV14 and TRBJ1-4, with TRBD1 as a possible D gene (5 bases). The V gene's germline CDR1 is SGHDN and CDR2 FVKESK. Trimming left V 3 bases short and J 5 bases short, with 13 bases between. The CDR3 totals 15 residues. CDR3 bases: TGTGCCAGCAGCCATCTTAAGGGACCGAATGAAAAACTGTTTTTT. This gives the protein CASSHLKGPNEKLFF.

The rearrangement joins TRBV7-8 to TRBJ1-6; the match to TRBD1 covers 7 bases. Trimming cost V 3 bases and J 7 bases; bases outside gene matches: 12. Germline lookup yields CDR1 SGHVS and CDR2 FQNEAQ. The CDR3 loop spans 17 amino acids. The CDR3 region is CASSLGTVSSANSPLHF. CDR3 in DNA: TGTGCCAGCAGCTTGGGGACAGTTAGTTCGGCCAATTCACCCCTCCACTTT.

V is TRBV4-1 and J is TRBJ2-1; D is unresolved. Trimming took 1 base from V and 8 from J, leaving 15 bases between them. CDR3 length: 15 residues. CDR1 is MGHRA and CDR2 is YSYEKL in the germline V gene. The CDR3 here is CASSQVILVRYEQFF. The CDR3 DNA reads TGCGCCAGCAGCCAAGTGATCTTGGTTAGGTATGAGCAGTTCTTC.